This T cell receptor (beta chain) was captured by sequencing in a study of blood T cell repertoires in COVID-19. Study-level background: Samples taken during acute and convalescent COVID-19 were collected in the United States, Italy and Spain. Sources were T cells, B-cell-depleted T cells, or PBMCs; the material itself was cDNA or gDNA.

Trimming left V 1 base short and J 4 bases short, with 14 bases between. This CDR3 region has 16 residues. Germline CDR1 SGHAT, CDR2 FQNNGV. How the authors handled the data: How many nucleated cells were present was estimated from reference gene primer amplification. Repertoires were generated with immunoSEQ multiplex PCR, while TCRdb's copy carries only in-frame clones and drops some. Clone size and V and J calls were adopted from that table, with D and trimming inferred from the DNA. The data contain roughly 87,000 clones, 80% to 90% of them singletons. The chain joins TRBV11-2 to TRBJ1-5; D not resolved. The sequenced sample consisted of peripheral blood. The clonotype originates from a woman of 80 years or more with active COVID-19. The CDR3 DNA reads TGTGCCAGCAGCTTAGTGATTCCACAAATTAATCAGCCCCAGCATTTT. Protein sequence: CASSLVIPQINQPQHF.